These 18 T cell receptor beta chains were sequenced from one sample in a study of T cell responses to AZD1222 COVID-19 vaccine (dated by TCRdb to the early 2020s). Receptor libraries were prepared by the immunoSEQ multiplex PCR assay. The table comes from immuneACCESS by way of TCRdb, which keeps in-frame sequences with V and J called. Part of the clones is missing from these tables; in studies checked, under half for an unresolved V gene and the rest for unknown reasons. The sample data list 140,000 to 150,000 clones, and approximately 85% of these were observed just once. The ten biggest clones cover about 3.8% of the sample. The time point label on this specimen signifies: baseline before first vaccination. The sample's treatment or condition label, in plain terms: meningococcal conjugate vaccine given as trial control. The sample here was peripheral blood, taken on day 0 of MenACWY control vaccination. The receptors shown here come from an adult in good health.

This rearrangement joins TRBV5-1 to TRBJ1-1; weak D call: TRBD1 (5 bases). The CDR3 has 17 amino acids. Germline CDR1 and CDR2: SGHRS and YFSETQ. Trimming left V 4 bases short and J 0 bases short, with 19 bases between. The CDR3 sequence: CASSQLGRGRMNTEAFF. In DNA form, the CDR3 reads TGCGCCAGCAGCCAACTGGGGCGGGGGAGAATGAACACTGAAGCTTTCTTT.

The chain is built from TRBV2 and TRBJ2-3; 12 bases match TRBD2. J lost 6 bases, V lost 5 bases, and 6 bases had no gene match. This CDR3 spans 15 amino acids. The germline V gene encodes CDR1 SNHLY and CDR2 FYNNEI. CDR3 loop: CASSRGLAGKDTQYF. CDR3 nucleotide sequence: TGTGCCAGCAGTCGCGGACTAGCGGGAAAGGATACGCAGTATTTT.

This clone occurred once. The gene calls are TRBV5-4 and TRBJ1-1; the D gene is possibly TRBD1 (5 bases). V lost 1 base and J 11 bases, leaving 12 bases between the germline ends. Germline V gives CDR1 SGHNT, CDR2 YYREEE (reference sequence). This CDR3 comprises 12 residues. Here the CDR3 reads CASSLPERDAFF. For the CDR3, the DNA is TGTGCCAGCAGCTTGCCCGAAAGGGACGCTTTCTTT.

This sequence joins TRBV19 and TRBJ2-5; D is unclear. The CDR3 is made up of 13 amino acids. Germline V gene lookup returns CDR1 LNHDA and CDR2 SQIVND (reference sequence). V lost 5 bases, J lost 7 bases, and 14 bases lay in between. This CDR3 reads CASSSGRAPTQYF. The DNA for the CDR3 is TGTGCCAGTAGTTCCGGCCGTGCCCCGACCCAGTACTTC.

This clone was detected only once. J is TRBJ1-6 and V is TRBV6-5; TRBD1 matches 8 bases. Germline CDR1 MNHEY, CDR2 SVGAGI. The ends lost 2 bases at V and 15 bases at J; junction bases unmatched: 6. This CDR3 is 13 amino acids long. CDR3 amino acids: CASSYQGAASLHF. CDR3 sequence (DNA): TGTGCCAGCAGTTACCAGGGGGCGGCGAGCCTCCACTTT.

The V and J genes are TRBV9 and TRBJ1-2; D gene unclear. Between the trimmed V and J ends, which lost 3 bases and 6 bases, there was a span of 15 bases. CDR3 length: 14 residues. Germline V lookup: CDR1 SGDLS, CDR2 YYNGEE. CDR3 sequence reads: CASSAGRRQDGYTF. The DNA for the CDR3 is TGTGCCAGCAGCGCCGGGAGAAGGCAGGATGGCTACACCTTC.

The chain uses TRBV2 and TRBJ2-7, with a possible D match to TRBD2 (6 bases). CDR1 is SNHLY and CDR2 is FYNNEI in the germline V gene. V was pared by 4 bases and J by 5 bases, with 18 bases between. This CDR3 region has 15 residues. CDR3 loop: CASSAQWGVSDEQYV. The CDR3, as DNA: TGTGCCAGCAGTGCCCAGTGGGGGGTCAGCGACGAGCAGTACGTC.

The rearrangement joins TRBV11-1 to TRBJ2-2, with no clear D. With 4 bases removed from V and 6 bases from J, the gap between germline ends came to 18 bases. The germline V gene encodes CDR1 SGHAT and CDR2 FQDESV (reference sequence). The CDR3 contains 16 residues. The CDR3 here is CASSSTFQGGPGELFF. The CDR3 nucleotides read TGTGCCAGCAGCTCAACATTCCAAGGCGGCCCCGGGGAGCTGTTTTTT. The full variable domain, completed using reference TRBV11-1 and TRBJ2-2, is EAEVAQSPRYKITEKSQAVAFWCDPISGHATLYWYRQILGQGPELLVQFQDESVVDDSQLPKDRFSAERLKGVDSTLKIQPAELGDSAMYLCASSSTFQGGPGELFFGEGSRLTVL.

The chain uses TRBV27 and TRBJ2-1; weak D call: TRBD1 (6 bases). The CDR3 loop spans 16 amino acids. Germline V CDR1 and CDR2: MNHEY, SMNVEV (reference sequence). V lost 2 bases, J lost 2 bases, and 13 bases lay in between. The CDR3 reads CASSLRTANPYNEQFF. In DNA form, the CDR3 reads TGTGCCAGCAGTTTAAGGACAGCGAACCCCTACAATGAGCAGTTCTTC.

This chain joins TRBV7-6 and TRBJ2-3; possible D gene TRBD2, 7 bases. Looked up from germline, CDR1 is SGHVS and CDR2 is FNYEAQ. V lost 1 base, J lost 4 bases, and 15 bases lay in between. The CDR3 spans 16 residues. The CDR3 region is CASSLGVGGGSDTQYF. CDR3 sequence (DNA): TGTGCCAGCAGCTTAGGTGTGGGAGGGGGGTCAGATACGCAGTATTTT.

V gene TRBV6-1 combines with J gene TRBJ1-3; no clear D. This CDR3 is built from 15 residues. Per germline, CDR1 MNHNS and CDR2 SASEGT. V was shortened by 1 base and J by 0 bases, with 7 bases between the two germline ends. The CDR3 DNA reads as TGTGCCAGCAGTGAAGTCAGCCCCTCTGGAAACACCATATATTTT. This translates into CASSEVSPSGNTIYF.

The rearrangement uses TRBV29-1 and TRBJ2-4; D unresolved. This CDR3 contains 11 residues. The germline CDR1 and CDR2 sequences are SQVTM and ANQGSEA. The DNA of the CDR3 is TGCAGTTTCGGCCACCAAAACATTCAGTACTTC. Its protein is CSFGHQNIQYF.

The CDR3 bases are TGTGCCAGTAACGGTGGAAGGGATGGCTACACCTTC. It codes for CASNGGRDGYTF. The chain has TRBV19 and TRBJ1-2; no reliable D call. CDR1 is LNHDA, CDR2 SQIVND, per germline (reference sequence). V was shortened by 7 bases and J by 6 bases, with 12 bases between the two germline ends. The CDR3 contains 12 residues.

This chain uses TRBV5-1 with TRBJ1-2; maybe TRBD1 (5 bases). Germline CDR1 reads SGHRS; CDR2 reads YFSETQ. The CDR3 runs 15 residues. Trimming removed 6 bases at V and 5 bases at J, with 20 bases between. DNA of the CDR3: TGCGCCAGCACCCGGGGCGCGACCGACTTTTATGGCTACACCTTC. Amino acid sequence: CASTRGATDFYGYTF.

CDR3 nucleotides: TGTGCCAGCAGTCCCCGGTGGGGAGGGGACACTGAAGCTTTCTTT. It specifies CASSPRWGGDTEAFF. This sequence joins TRBV27 and TRBJ1-1, with a tentative D call TRBD1 (5 bases). The CDR3 spans 15 residues. Trimming pared 5 bases from V and 3 bases from J, leaving 16 bases between. Germline V gives CDR1 MNHEY, CDR2 SMNVEV (reference sequence).

This chain connects TRBV2 to TRBJ1-4; D is ambiguous. Trimming removed 6 bases from V and 3 bases from J, with 14 bases in between. This CDR3 is 15 amino acids long. Per germline, CDR1 SNHLY and CDR2 FYNNEI. The CDR3 reads CASRDGDLANEKLFF. DNA of the CDR3: TGTGCCAGCAGGGACGGGGATTTGGCTAATGAAAAACTGTTTTTT.

The chain uses TRBV28 and TRBJ1-6; TRBD1 aligns across 10 bases. CDR3 length equals 17 residues. The ends lost 4 bases at V and 9 bases at J; junction bases unmatched: 12. The germline V gene has CDR1 MDHEN and CDR2 SYDVKM. The CDR3 spells CASSWAMTGGAGSPLHF. The DNA for the CDR3 is TGTGCCAGCAGTTGGGCCATGACAGGGGGCGCAGGTTCACCCCTCCACTTT.

This rearrangement joins TRBV10-1 to TRBJ2-1, with 11 bases identical to TRBD1. The CDR3 sequence is 15 residues long. The V gene end was trimmed by 4 bases and the J gene end by 4 bases; junction bases not matched to a gene: 3. Germline V lookup: CDR1 WNHNN, CDR2 SYGVQD (reference sequence). The CDR3 DNA sequence: TGCGCCAGCAGTGGAGGACAGGGGGCTTACAATGAGCAGTTCTTC. It is translated as CASSGGQGAYNEQFF.